The clone carrying this TCR beta chain was observed a few times. Germline CDR1 reads MNHEY; CDR2 reads SVGAGI. CDR3 length: 13 amino acids. Trimming took off 6 bases at V and 3 bases at J, with 11 bases between the two ends. These data originate in a study of Graves' ophthalmopathy and Graves' hyperthyroidism. About the research overall: At initial diagnosis, peripheral blood was obtained, and this preceded any treatment.

The study amplified TCR beta CDR3 regions using RNA transcripts. HTBI primers were used in a first-round RT-PCR, which preceded a second-round multiplex PCR. TCRdb passed the multiplex PCR reads through MiXCR, listing each CDR3 protein once. The sample holds approximately 700,000 distinct CDR3 sequences, 35% to 50% seen once. J is TRBJ1-2 and V is TRBV6-5, with D possibly TRBD1 on 6 matching bases. The receptor was derived from an adult man with Graves' ophthalmopathy. Sequenced input: peripheral blood. CDR3 sequence reads: CASRRTDDYGYTF. The CDR3 DNA sequence: TGTGCCAGCAGACGGACAGACGACTATGGCTACACCTTC.